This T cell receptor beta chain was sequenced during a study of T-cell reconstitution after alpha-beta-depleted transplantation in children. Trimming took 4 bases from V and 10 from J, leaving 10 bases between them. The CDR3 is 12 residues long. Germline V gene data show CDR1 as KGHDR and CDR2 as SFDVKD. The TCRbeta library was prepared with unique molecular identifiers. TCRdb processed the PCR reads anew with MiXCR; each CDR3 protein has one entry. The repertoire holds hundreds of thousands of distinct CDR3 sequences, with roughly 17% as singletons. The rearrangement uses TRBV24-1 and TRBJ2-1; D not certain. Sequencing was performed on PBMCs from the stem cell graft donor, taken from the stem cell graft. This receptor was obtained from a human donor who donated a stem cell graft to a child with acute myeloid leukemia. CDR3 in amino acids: CATSEGVREQFF. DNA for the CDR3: TGTGCCACCAGTGAAGGAGTGAGGGAGCAGTTCTTC.